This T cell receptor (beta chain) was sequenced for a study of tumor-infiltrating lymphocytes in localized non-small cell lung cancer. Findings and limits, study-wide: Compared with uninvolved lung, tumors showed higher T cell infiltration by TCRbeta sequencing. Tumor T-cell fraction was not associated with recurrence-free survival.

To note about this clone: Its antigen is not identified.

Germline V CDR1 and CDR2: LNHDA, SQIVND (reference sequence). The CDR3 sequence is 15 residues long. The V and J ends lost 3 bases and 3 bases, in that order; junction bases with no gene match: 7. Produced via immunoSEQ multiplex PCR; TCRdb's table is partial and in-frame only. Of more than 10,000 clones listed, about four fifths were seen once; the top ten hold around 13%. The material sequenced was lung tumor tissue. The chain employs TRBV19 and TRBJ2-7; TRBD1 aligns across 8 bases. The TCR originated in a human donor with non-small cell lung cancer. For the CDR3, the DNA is TGTGCCAGTAGTATCGCCGGGACAGGAGGCTACGAGCAGTACTTC. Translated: CASSIAGTGGYEQYF.